These 10 T cell receptor beta chains were sequenced from one sample in a study of sequential checkpoint blockade in melanoma. TCRdb's copy holds only in-frame clones and misses some; the assay was immunoSEQ multiplex PCR. This table has tens of thousands of clones, roughly 85% appearing once. As for treatment: randomized to nivolumab then ipilimumab (arm A) or the reverse (arm B). The input for sequencing was CD8+ T cells sorted from blood (inferred from file names), taken from a patient given nivolumab and ipilimumab in sequence. All receptors derive from a human donor with melanoma.

The chain combines TRBV30 with TRBJ1-1; D remains ambiguous. Trimming removed 2 bases at V and 8 bases at J, with 9 bases between. Looked up from germline, CDR1 is GTSNPN and CDR2 is SVGIG (reference sequence). This CDR3 region has 11 residues. The CDR3 DNA reads as TGTGCCTGGAGTACGGGAGGCGAAGCTTTCTTT. Translated: CAWSTGGEAFF.

This clone was seen only once. J is TRBJ2-7 and V is TRBV28; TRBD1 matches 8 bases. V was pared by 5 bases and J by 0 bases, with 6 bases of the junction left unmatched. Germline values: CDR1 MDHEN, CDR2 SYDVKM. The CDR3 extends over 15 amino acids. The chain's CDR3 is CASSLGQGLSYEQYF. In nucleotides, the CDR3 is TGTGCCAGCAGTCTCGGACAGGGACTCTCCTACGAGCAGTACTTC.

This clone was seen only once. V gene TRBV27 combines with J gene TRBJ2-1, with TRBD2 identical over 10 bases. Germline trimming cut 5 bases from V and 9 bases from J; bases unmatched to any gene: 10. The V gene's germline CDR1 is MNHEY and CDR2 SMNVEV (reference sequence). CDR3 length: 15 residues. In DNA form, the CDR3 reads TGTGCCAGCAGTGGATCTACTAGCGGGATATTTGAGCAGTTCTTC. Translated, it gives CASSGSTSGIFEQFF.

This clone was seen a few times. The genes are TRBV14 and TRBJ1-2; TRBD1 matches 8 bases. J lost 8 bases, V lost 1 base, and 9 bases had no gene match. This CDR3 has 15 amino acids. CDR1 SGHDN and CDR2 FVKESK come from the germline V gene. CDR3 bases: TGTGCCAGCAGCCAAGTCGGACAGGGAATTTGGGGCTACACCTTC. Translating gives CASSQVGQGIWGYTF. Filled out from reference TRBV14 and TRBJ1-2, the complete variable domain reads EAGVTQFPSHSVIEKGQTVTLRCDPISGHDNLYWYRRVMGKEIKFLLHFVKESKQDESGMPNNRFLAERTGGTYSTLKVQPAELEDSGVYFCASSQVGQGIWGYTFGSGTRLTVV.

This clone was counted a single time. The rearrangement links TRBV5-6 to TRBJ1-1; D unclear. The V end lost 7 bases, the J end lost 3 bases, and 16 bases lay between the germline ends. The CDR3 has 14 amino acids. The germline gives CDR1 SGHDT, CDR2 YYEEEE. CDR3 sequence (DNA): TGTGCCAGCTTGGGTGAACCCGGGGACACTGAAGCTTTCTTT. It translates to CASLGEPGDTEAFF.

The table lists this clone with a count of one. The rearrangement joins TRBV2 to TRBJ1-5; D is uncertain. This CDR3 region has 13 residues. CDR1 and CDR2 (germline): SNHLY, FYNNEI. The V end lost 10 bases, the J end lost 5 bases, and 15 bases lay between the germline ends. Here the CDR3 reads CATRVGGYQPQHF. CDR3 DNA sequence: TGTGCCACCAGAGTAGGCGGGTATCAGCCCCAGCATTTT. Full variable domain (rest looked up from reference TRBV2 and TRBJ1-5): EPEVTQTPSHQVTQMGQEVILRCVPISNHLYFYWYRQILGQKVEFLVSFYNNEISEKSEIFDDQFSVERPDGSNFTLKIRSTKLEDSAMYFCATRVGGYQPQHFGDGTRLSIL.

The rearrangement joins TRBV9 to TRBJ2-5, with 11 bases identical to TRBD1. The end of the DNA fits TRBJ2-7 better, so the J call may be wrong. Germline loops: CDR1 SGDLS, CDR2 YYNGEE. The CDR3 contains 15 residues. CDR3 amino acids: CASSSRDRGIYEQYF. Here the CDR3 DNA reads TGTGCCAGCAGCAGCCGGGACAGGGGGATCTACGAGCAGTACTTC.

This chain joins TRBV9 and TRBJ1-2, with a tentative D call TRBD1 (5 bases). The V gene lost 0 bases and the J gene lost 4 bases, with 19 bases spanning the gap. This CDR3 spans 17 amino acids. The V gene's germline CDR1 is SGDLS and CDR2 YYNGEE. This CDR3 reads CASSVAPREVITYGYTF. The DNA for the CDR3 is TGTGCCAGCAGCGTAGCCCCCAGGGAGGTGATAACCTATGGCTACACCTTC.

The chain links TRBV21-1 to TRBJ2-7; the D call TRBD1 from the table was never checked on the DNA. TRBV21-1 is designated a pseudogene. The CDR3 has 14 amino acids. CDR3 nucleotides: TGTGCCAGTCCCCGGGACATCGGTCACTACGAGCAGTACTTC. Its protein is CASPRDIGHYEQYF.

A single count supports this clone. V and J are TRBV28 and TRBJ2-2; TRBD1 is a possible D gene (5 bases). Germline-derived CDR1 and CDR2 are MDHEN and SYDVKM. The CDR3 sequence is 15 residues long. Trimming cost V 6 bases and J 4 bases, with 15 bases left between them. The CDR3 spells CASSPIRQFTGELFF. CDR3 bases: TGTGCCAGCAGCCCCATAAGACAGTTCACCGGGGAGCTGTTTTTT. Variable domain in full (rest from reference TRBV28 and TRBJ2-2): DVKVTQSSRYLVKRTGEKVFLECVQDMDHENMFWYRQDPGLGLRLIYFSYDVKMKEKGDIPEGYSVSREKKERFSLILESASTNQTSMYLCASSPIRQFTGELFFGEGSRLTVL.